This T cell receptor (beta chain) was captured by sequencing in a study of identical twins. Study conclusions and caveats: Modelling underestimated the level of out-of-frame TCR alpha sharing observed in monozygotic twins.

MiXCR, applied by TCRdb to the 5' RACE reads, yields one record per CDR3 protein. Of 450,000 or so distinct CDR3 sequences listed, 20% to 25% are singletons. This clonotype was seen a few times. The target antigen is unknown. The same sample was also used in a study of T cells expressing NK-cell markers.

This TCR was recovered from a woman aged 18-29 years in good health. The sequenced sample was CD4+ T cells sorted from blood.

The CDR3 spells CASSLQPGLAKNEQFF. CDR3 sequence (DNA): TGTGCCAGCAGCTTACAACCGGGACTAGCGAAAAATGAGCAGTTCTTC. The chain uses TRBV7-9 and TRBJ2-1, with 10 nucleotides matching TRBD2. The CDR3 is made up of 16 amino acids. V dropped 2 bases and J dropped 7; count of bases not matched to a gene: 8. Germline CDR1 SEHNR, CDR2 FQNEAQ (reference sequence).